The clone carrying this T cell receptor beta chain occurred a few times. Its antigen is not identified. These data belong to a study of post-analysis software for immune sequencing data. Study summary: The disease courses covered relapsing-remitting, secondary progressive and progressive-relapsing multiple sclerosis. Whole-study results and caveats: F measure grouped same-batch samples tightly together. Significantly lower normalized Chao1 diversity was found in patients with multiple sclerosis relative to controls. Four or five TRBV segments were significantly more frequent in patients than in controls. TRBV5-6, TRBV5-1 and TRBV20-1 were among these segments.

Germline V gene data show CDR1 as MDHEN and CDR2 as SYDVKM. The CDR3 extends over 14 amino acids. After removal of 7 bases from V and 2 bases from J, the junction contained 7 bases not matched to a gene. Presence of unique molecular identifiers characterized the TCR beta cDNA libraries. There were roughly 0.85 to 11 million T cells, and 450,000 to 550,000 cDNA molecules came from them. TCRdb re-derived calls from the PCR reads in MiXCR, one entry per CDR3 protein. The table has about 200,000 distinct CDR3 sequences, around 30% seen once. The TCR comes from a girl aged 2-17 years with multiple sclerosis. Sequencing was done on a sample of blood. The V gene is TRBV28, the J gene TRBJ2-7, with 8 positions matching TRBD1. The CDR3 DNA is TGTGCCAGCAAGCCGACAGGGGAAACCTACGAGCAGTACTTC. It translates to CASKPTGETYEQYF.